The entry below describes one T cell receptor beta chain. Its antigen is still unknown. Assay used: immunoSEQ multiplex PCR; TCRdb lists only in-frame clones, some missing. Found here are over 65,000 clones, roughly 94% of them singletons; the top ten hold about 1.9%. These data come from a study of cytomegalovirus exposure and HLA in healthy donors. Study observations and caveats: Across donors, most TCRs were seen rarely, yet some public ones were widespread.

Germline V CDR1 and CDR2: SGHNT, YYREEE (reference sequence). Unmatched junction bases numbered 13, after V lost 3 bases and J lost 6 bases. This CDR3 is built from 16 residues. The genes are TRBV5-4 and TRBJ2-3; 7 bases are a match to TRBD2. Material for sequencing was PBMCs. The sequence derives from a woman aged 18-30 years in good health and CMV-seropositive. CDR3 sequence reads: CASSWDGTTITDTQYF. The CDR3 DNA reads as TGTGCCAGCAGCTGGGACGGGACTACTATTACGGATACGCAGTATTTT.